The rows below give T cell receptor beta chains drawn from one sample of a study of cytomegalovirus exposure and HLA in healthy donors. Only in-frame clones appear in the TCRdb table, and some are missing; sequencing was by immunoSEQ multiplex PCR. The data hold over 140,000 clones, with 70% to 85% observed a single time. The sequenced sample consisted of PBMCs. The receptors originated from a man aged 30-40 years in good health and CMV-seropositive. CDR3s include the opening cysteine and the closing phenylalanine or tryptophan. Each record gives: J gene, D gene, V gene, clone size, CDR3 protein, CDR3 DNA. A D gene is named only where the DNA matches it firmly. Some rows mark clone size as missing; the rest say once, few, many or name a class of expanded clone.

j_gene: TRBJ2-5; d_gene: TRBD2; v_gene: TRBV15; abundance: .; CDR3aa: CATSRGGSGGAQYF; CDR3nt: TGTGCCACCAGCAGAGGGGGATCGGGGGGGGCCCAGTACTTC
j_gene: TRBJ2-7; d_gene: .; v_gene: TRBV7-9; abundance: .; CDR3aa: CASSLGTGIGEQYF; CDR3nt: TGTGCCAGCAGCTTAGGTACAGGGATCGGGGAGCAGTACTTC
j_gene: TRBJ2-3; d_gene: .; v_gene: TRBV7-3; abundance: .; CDR3aa: CASSLTSSRTDTQYF; CDR3nt: TGTGCCAGCAGCTTAACGTCCTCCAGGACAGATACGCAGTATTTT
j_gene: TRBJ2-2; d_gene: TRBD1; v_gene: TRBV7-9; abundance: once; CDR3aa: CASSLELGGSNTGELFF; CDR3nt: TGTGCCAGCAGCTTAGAGCTAGGGGGCTCGAACACCGGGGAGCTGTTTTTT
j_gene: TRBJ1-1; d_gene: .; v_gene: TRBV28; abundance: .; CDR3aa: CASSLQGEAFF; CDR3nt: TGTGCCAGCAGTTTACAGGGGGAAGCTTTCTTT
j_gene: TRBJ1-1; d_gene: .; v_gene: TRBV10-2; abundance: few; CDR3aa: CASLLEGYTEAFF; CDR3nt: TGCGCCAGCCTTCTCGAGGGATACACTGAAGCTTTCTTT
j_gene: TRBJ2-5; d_gene: TRBD2; v_gene: TRBV11-2; abundance: once; CDR3aa: CASSAGTSGGQETQYF; CDR3nt: TGTGCCAGCAGCGCCGGGACTAGCGGGGGCCAAGAGACCCAGTACTTC
j_gene: TRBJ2-5; d_gene: TRBD1; v_gene: TRBV18; abundance: .; CDR3aa: CASSQTGEETQYF; CDR3nt: TGTGCCAGCTCCCAGACAGGGGAAGAGACCCAGTACTTC
j_gene: TRBJ2-7; d_gene: .; v_gene: TRBV10-3; abundance: .; CDR3aa: CAAAGQAPYEQYF; CDR3nt: TGTGCCGCTGCGGGGCAGGCCCCCTACGAGCAGTACTTC
j_gene: TRBJ1-6; d_gene: TRBD1; v_gene: TRBV27; abundance: once; CDR3aa: CASSRTGEESPLHF; CDR3nt: TGTGCCAGCAGTAGAACAGGGGAAGAATCACCCCTCCACTTT
j_gene: TRBJ2-7; d_gene: .; v_gene: TRBV30; abundance: .; CDR3aa: CAAGSYEQYF; CDR3nt: TGTGCCGCCGGGTCCTACGAGCAGTACTTC
j_gene: TRBJ2-2; d_gene: .; v_gene: TRBV6-5; abundance: .; CDR3aa: CASSYSGRLNTGELFF; CDR3nt: TGTGCCAGCAGTTACTCGGGCAGGCTAAACACCGGGGAGCTGTTTTTT
j_gene: TRBJ1-1; d_gene: .; v_gene: TRBV19; abundance: few; CDR3aa: CASSIRGRTEAFF; CDR3nt: TGTGCCAGTAGTATAAGGGGTCGCACTGAAGCTTTCTTT
j_gene: TRBJ1-6; d_gene: TRBD1; v_gene: TRBV19; abundance: .; CDR3aa: CASRLTGGGNSPLHF; CDR3nt: TGTGCCAGTAGGCTGACAGGGGGAGGTAATTCACCCCTCCACTTT
j_gene: TRBJ2-5; d_gene: .; v_gene: TRBV30; abundance: .; CDR3aa: CAWSVKTQYF; CDR3nt: TGTGCCTGGAGCGTAAAGACCCAGTACTTC
j_gene: TRBJ1-2; d_gene: .; v_gene: TRBV7-3; abundance: .; CDR3aa: CASSLGARLDGYTF; CDR3nt: TGTGCCAGCAGCTTGGGGGCCCGTCTCGATGGCTACACCTTC
j_gene: TRBJ2-7; d_gene: TRBD2; v_gene: TRBV7-8; abundance: .; CDR3aa: CASSLVVLADSYEQYF; CDR3nt: TGTGCCAGCAGCTTAGTAGTACTAGCGGATTCCTACGAGCAGTACTTC
j_gene: TRBJ2-4; d_gene: .; v_gene: TRBV5-8; abundance: .; CDR3aa: CASSVEGGQYF; CDR3nt: TGTGCCAGCAGCGTAGAGGGCGGTCAGTACTTC
j_gene: TRBJ2-4; d_gene: TRBD2; v_gene: TRBV7-7; abundance: .; CDR3aa: CASSLGREGLWAYF; CDR3nt: TGTGCCAGCAGCTTAGGCAGGGAGGGACTTTGGGCCTACTTC
j_gene: TRBJ1-1; d_gene: .; v_gene: TRBV9; abundance: .; CDR3aa: CASSAQDWNTEAFF; CDR3nt: TGTGCCAGCAGCGCTCAGGACTGGAACACTGAAGCTTTCTTT
j_gene: TRBJ2-5; d_gene: .; v_gene: TRBV5-4; abundance: .; CDR3aa: CASSWDFTPQETQYF; CDR3nt: TGTGCCAGCAGCTGGGACTTCACTCCCCAAGAGACCCAGTACTTC
j_gene: TRBJ2-3; d_gene: .; v_gene: TRBV11-3; abundance: few; CDR3aa: CASSPRGWTDTQYF; CDR3nt: TGTGCCAGCAGCCCCAGGGGTTGGACAGATACGCAGTATTTT
j_gene: TRBJ2-1; d_gene: .; v_gene: TRBV20-1; abundance: .; CDR3aa: CSARGTNEQFF; CDR3nt: TGCAGTGCCCGGGGGACGAATGAGCAGTTCTTC
j_gene: TRBJ2-5; d_gene: TRBD2; v_gene: TRBV7-7; abundance: .; CDR3aa: CASSWLAGREETQYF; CDR3nt: TGTGCTAGCAGCTGGCTAGCGGGGCGCGAAGAGACCCAGTACTTC
j_gene: TRBJ2-1; d_gene: TRBD1; v_gene: TRBV7-9; abundance: .; CDR3aa: CASSSSETGTYNEQFF; CDR3nt: TGTGCCAGCAGCTCCTCGGAGACAGGGACATACAATGAGCAGTTCTTC
j_gene: TRBJ2-3; d_gene: .; v_gene: TRBV7-9; abundance: .; CDR3aa: CASSGGSIRITDTQYF; CDR3nt: TGTGCCAGCAGCGGCGGCTCAATCCGGATTACAGATACGCAGTATTTT
j_gene: TRBJ2-1; d_gene: .; v_gene: TRBV15; abundance: .; CDR3aa: CATSTGAGLSNEQFF; CDR3nt: TGTGCCACCAGCACGGGAGCGGGCCTCAGCAATGAGCAGTTCTTC
j_gene: TRBJ1-2; d_gene: TRBD1; v_gene: TRBV6-5; abundance: .; CDR3aa: CASSPWTGNYGYTF; CDR3nt: TGTGCCAGCAGTCCCTGGACAGGGAACTATGGCTACACCTTC
j_gene: TRBJ2-5; d_gene: TRBD2; v_gene: TRBV28; abundance: once; CDR3aa: CASRAGGQETQYF; CDR3nt: TGTGCCAGCAGAGCGGGAGGACAAGAGACCCAGTACTTC
j_gene: TRBJ2-7; d_gene: .; v_gene: TRBV28; abundance: once; CDR3aa: CASLSPYRYEQYF; CDR3nt: TGTGCCAGCCTTTCACCCTATCGCTACGAGCAGTACTTC
j_gene: TRBJ2-7; d_gene: .; v_gene: TRBV19; abundance: .; CDR3aa: CASSIGGPDYEQYF; CDR3nt: TGTGCCAGTAGTATAGGAGGGCCTGACTACGAGCAGTACTTC
j_gene: TRBJ2-1; d_gene: TRBD2; v_gene: TRBV5-1; abundance: .; CDR3aa: CASSPTSGIANEQFF; CDR3nt: TGCGCCAGCAGTCCGACTAGCGGGATAGCCAATGAGCAGTTCTTC
j_gene: TRBJ2-5; d_gene: TRBD1; v_gene: TRBV5-1; abundance: .; CDR3aa: CASSLGPGQGGETQYF; CDR3nt: TGCGCCAGCAGCTTAGGACCGGGACAGGGAGGGGAGACCCAGTACTTC
j_gene: TRBJ2-1; d_gene: TRBD1; v_gene: TRBV6-5; abundance: .; CDR3aa: CASSSTGTGTDEQFF; CDR3nt: TGTGCCAGCAGTTCCACCGGGACAGGGACGGATGAGCAGTTCTTC
j_gene: TRBJ1-2; d_gene: .; v_gene: TRBV19; abundance: .; CDR3aa: CASTAMVPHGYTF; CDR3nt: TGTGCCAGTACCGCTATGGTTCCCCATGGCTACACCTTC
j_gene: TRBJ2-7; d_gene: .; v_gene: TRBV28; abundance: once; CDR3aa: CASSLWGEVPYEQYF; CDR3nt: TGTGCCAGCAGTTTATGGGGGGAGGTCCCCTACGAGCAGTACTTC
j_gene: TRBJ2-3; d_gene: .; v_gene: TRBV19; abundance: .; CDR3aa: CASSIDAGYIDTQYF; CDR3nt: TGTGCCAGTAGTATAGACGCGGGGTACATAGATACGCAGTATTTT
j_gene: TRBJ2-1; d_gene: TRBD1; v_gene: TRBV6-5; abundance: .; CDR3aa: CASSNLGGRYNEQFF; CDR3nt: TGTGCCAGCAGTAATCTAGGGGGCCGCTACAATGAGCAGTTCTTC
j_gene: TRBJ2-1; d_gene: TRBD2; v_gene: TRBV7-8; abundance: .; CDR3aa: CASSPGGLAQNEQFF; CDR3nt: TGTGCCAGCAGCCCAGGGGGACTAGCCCAGAATGAGCAGTTCTTC
j_gene: TRBJ2-5; d_gene: TRBD2; v_gene: TRBV7-6; abundance: .; CDR3aa: CASSPTSGRAGETQYF; CDR3nt: TGTGCCAGCAGCCCGACTAGCGGGAGGGCCGGGGAGACCCAGTACTTC
j_gene: TRBJ1-6; d_gene: TRBD1; v_gene: TRBV28; abundance: .; CDR3aa: CASSDRATSNSPLHF; CDR3nt: TGTGCCAGCTCCGACAGGGCGACCTCCAATTCACCCCTCCACTTT
j_gene: TRBJ1-4; d_gene: TRBD1; v_gene: TRBV7-9; abundance: .; CDR3aa: CASSLRQGEEKLFF; CDR3nt: TGTGCCAGCAGCCTAAGGCAGGGGGAGGAAAAACTGTTTTTT
j_gene: TRBJ2-2; d_gene: TRBD2; v_gene: TRBV27; abundance: .; CDR3aa: CASSPGTSGRELFF; CDR3nt: TGTGCCAGCAGTCCAGGGACTAGCGGCCGGGAGCTGTTTTTT
j_gene: TRBJ2-5; d_gene: TRBD2; v_gene: TRBV5-1; abundance: .; CDR3aa: CASSIGTSGDPFQETQYF; CDR3nt: TGCGCCAGCAGCATAGGGACTAGCGGAGACCCGTTTCAAGAGACCCAGTACTTC
j_gene: TRBJ1-6; d_gene: TRBD1; v_gene: TRBV28; abundance: .; CDR3aa: CASRNDRVGGSPLHF; CDR3nt: TGTGCCAGCAGAAATGACAGGGTCGGAGGGTCACCCCTCCACTTT
j_gene: TRBJ2-3; d_gene: TRBD2; v_gene: TRBV6-5; abundance: once; CDR3aa: CASSYRTSGTDTQYF; CDR3nt: TGTGCCAGCAGCTACCGGACTAGCGGCACAGATACGCAGTATTTT
j_gene: TRBJ2-3; d_gene: .; v_gene: TRBV4-1; abundance: .; CDR3aa: CASSPLGEVDTQYF; CDR3nt: TGCGCCAGCAGCCCCTTGGGGGAGGTAGATACGCAGTATTTT
j_gene: TRBJ2-2; d_gene: TRBD2; v_gene: TRBV10-3; abundance: .; CDR3aa: CAISEGGAGELFF; CDR3nt: TGTGCCATCAGTGAGGGGGGGGCCGGGGAGCTGTTTTTT
j_gene: TRBJ1-5; d_gene: .; v_gene: TRBV5-1; abundance: once; CDR3aa: CASSFVGGDNQPQHF; CDR3nt: TGCGCCAGCAGCTTTGTGGGGGGTGACAATCAGCCCCAGCATTTT
j_gene: TRBJ2-1; d_gene: .; v_gene: TRBV5-1; abundance: .; CDR3aa: CASSLEANEQFF; CDR3nt: TGCGCCAGCAGCCTCGAAGCGAATGAGCAGTTCTTC
j_gene: TRBJ2-3; d_gene: .; v_gene: TRBV6-1; abundance: .; CDR3aa: CARTVGVADAQYF; CDR3nt: TGTGCCAGGACGGTAGGGGTGGCAGATGCGCAGTATTTT
j_gene: TRBJ2-7; d_gene: .; v_gene: TRBV7-9; abundance: .; CDR3aa: CASSLVGGSYEQYF; CDR3nt: TGTGCCAGCAGCTTAGTCGGCGGTTCCTACGAGCAGTACTTC
j_gene: TRBJ2-1; d_gene: TRBD2; v_gene: TRBV9; abundance: .; CDR3aa: CASSPPGAGGRNEQFF; CDR3nt: TGTGCCAGCAGCCCTCCAGGAGCGGGGGGGAGGAATGAGCAGTTCTTC
j_gene: TRBJ2-3; d_gene: TRBD1; v_gene: TRBV5-4; abundance: .; CDR3aa: CASSPRTGADTQYF; CDR3nt: TGTGCCAGCAGCCCCAGGACAGGGGCAGATACGCAGTATTTT
j_gene: TRBJ2-7; d_gene: .; v_gene: TRBV5-1; abundance: .; CDR3aa: CASSLTLGRVDYEQYF; CDR3nt: TGCGCCAGCAGTTTGACGTTGGGCAGGGTTGACTACGAGCAGTACTTC